This TCR beta chain was profiled in a study of a mutant IDH1 vaccine in newly diagnosed glioma. About the research overall: Across weeks 1, 3, 5, 7, 11, 15, 19 and 23, patients received a vaccination each time, eight in all.

As regards this clone: What it binds is unknown.

The time point is: week 5, during vaccination. One vaccine dose held 300 ug of mutant IDH1 20-mer peptide and came with topical imiquimod. Only in-frame clones appear in the TCRdb table, and some are missing; sequencing was by immunoSEQ multiplex PCR. This sample carries 20,000 to 30,000 clones, around 85% of them seen once, and the ten largest clones take 7.2%. The CDR3 is 14 residues long. V was clipped by 8 bases and J by 4 bases; unmatched bases: 9. Germline V gene data show CDR1 as LNHNV and CDR2 as YYDKDF (reference sequence). The sample here was PBMCs, taken from a glioma patient whose treatment included an IDH1 peptide vaccine. This sequence originates from a man aged 40-50 years with glioma. Some clones in this sample may be carry-over from other donors' samples. The chain recombines TRBV15 with TRBJ2-3, with 7 positions matching TRBD2. The CDR3 is CATLSSGGADTQYF. CDR3 in DNA: TGTGCCACCCTTTCTAGCGGAGGAGCAGATACGCAGTATTTT.